What follows describes a single T cell receptor beta chain. Antigen: not known. CDR3 length: 15 residues. J was trimmed by 0 bases and V by 3 bases; bases with no gene match: 4. Germline values: CDR1 SGDLS, CDR2 YYNGEE. Clones were read by immunoSEQ multiplex PCR, and TCRdb kept only the in-frame ones, dropping some. The top ten clones hold approximately 15% of a sample with over 20,000 clones, about 86% of them seen once. The data belong to a study of OX40 agonist ivuxolimab in advanced cancers. The overall study: Participants averaged roughly 57 years of age (range roughly 23 to 85) and were around 80% male. Whole-study findings and limits: Dose levels from 0.1 to 3.0 mg/kg saw CD4+ and CD8+ blood T cells expand clonally by week 6. The mean number of expanded clones was higher in CD8+ T cells than in CD4+.

The chain couples TRBV9 to TRBJ2-3, with TRBD1 matching 7 bases. This clonotype was obtained from an adult with an advanced solid tumor such as melanoma, head and neck, liver or kidney cancer. Sequenced here: CD4+ or CD8+ T cells sorted from blood, sampled in a trial of the OX40 agonist ivuxolimab. CDR3 DNA sequence: TGTGCCAGCAGCGATAGGGGGCTAAGCACAGATACGCAGTATTTT. Translated: CASSDRGLSTDTQYF.